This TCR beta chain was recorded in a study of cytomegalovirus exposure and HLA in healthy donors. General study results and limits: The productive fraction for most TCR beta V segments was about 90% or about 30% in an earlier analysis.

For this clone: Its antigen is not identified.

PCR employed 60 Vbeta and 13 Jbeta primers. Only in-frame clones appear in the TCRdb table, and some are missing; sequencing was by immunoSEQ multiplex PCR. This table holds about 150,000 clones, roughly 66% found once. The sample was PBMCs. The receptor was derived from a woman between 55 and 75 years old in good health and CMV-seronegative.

CDR3 DNA: TGTGCCAGCAGCGTGACTAGCGGGGCCGGGGAGCTGTTTTTT. Translated, it gives CASSVTSGAGELFF. The chain employs TRBV9 and TRBJ2-2; 11 nucleotides match TRBD2. V was pared by 2 bases and J by 6 bases, with 0 bases of the junction left unmatched. The CDR3 has 14 amino acids. CDR1 and CDR2 from the germline V gene are SGDLS and YYNGEE.